The 31 T cell receptor beta chains reported below all come from one sample, sequenced in a study of sequential checkpoint blockade in melanoma. The table came from immunoSEQ multiplex PCR; TCRdb's copy has only in-frame clones and leaves some out. The data hold about 9,100 clones, with about three quarters observed a single time. Regarding treatment: randomized to nivolumab then ipilimumab (arm A) or the reverse (arm B). This specimen consisted of CD8+ T cells sorted from blood (inferred from file names), obtained from a patient given nivolumab and ipilimumab in sequence. The receptors were gathered from a human donor with melanoma.

The chain is built from TRBV6-4 and TRBJ2-1, with 7 bases fitting TRBD2. Germline V gives CDR1 MRHNA, CDR2 SNTAGT. CDR3 length: 14 amino acids. With 7 bases clipped from V and 3 bases from J, the junction kept 6 bases outside the gene matches. CDR3 sequence: CASNRAGFYNEQFF. As DNA, the CDR3 is TGTGCCAGCAACCGAGCGGGGTTCTACAATGAGCAGTTCTTC.

This clone was picked up a small number of times. The chain links TRBV19 to TRBJ2-6, with D possibly being TRBD2 (6 bases). The CDR3 is 17 residues long. CDR1 is LNHDA and CDR2 is SQIVND in the germline V gene (reference sequence). The V end lost 3 bases, the J end lost 0 bases, and 12 bases lay between the germline ends. CDR3 coding DNA: TGTGCCAGTAGTATCGGAGGGAGTTACTCTGGGGCCAACGTCCTGACTTTC. Protein sequence: CASSIGGSYSGANVLTF.

The chain couples TRBV9 to TRBJ2-1; D possibly corresponds to TRBD1 (6 bases). The CDR3 consists of 15 residues. V was clipped by 3 bases and J by 5 bases, with 15 bases between them. In germline, CDR1 is SGDLS, CDR2 YYNGEE. In DNA, the CDR3 is TGTGCCAGCAGCGAGGGGGATCGGACTCACAATGAGCAGTTCTTC. This gives the protein CASSEGDRTHNEQFF.

This chain connects TRBV4-1 to TRBJ1-1; D uncertain. Germline-derived CDR1 and CDR2 are MGHRA and YSYEKL. The V end was cut by 6 bases, the J end by 1 base, with 6 bases between. This CDR3 contains 12 residues. The CDR3 spells CASSRGNTEAFF. For the CDR3, the DNA is TGCGCCAGCAGTCGGGGGAACACTGAAGCTTTCTTT.

This sequence joins TRBV28 and TRBJ2-7; 7 nucleotides line up with TRBD1. V lost 5 bases to trimming and J lost 3 bases; unmatched junction nucleotides: 1. The CDR3 is 12 amino acids. Germline V CDR1 and CDR2: MDHEN, SYDVKM. The CDR3 here is CASSGTDYEQYF. CDR3 DNA: TGTGCCAGCAGTGGGACAGACTACGAGCAGTACTTC.

The rearrangement uses TRBV27 and TRBJ2-7; D perhaps matches TRBD2 (5 bases). CDR3 size: 13 residues. CDR1 and CDR2 from the germline V gene are MNHEY and SMNVEV (reference sequence). Trimming removed 5 bases at V and 1 base at J, with 9 bases between. Here the CDR3 DNA reads TGTGCCAGCAGTAAGCGGATGTCCTACGAGCAGTACTTC. It encodes CASSKRMSYEQYF.

As regards this clone: This sample includes further DNA sequences coding for the same CDR3. This chain uses TRBV4-3 with TRBJ2-1; perhaps TRBD2 as D (6 bases). Trimming removed 0 bases from V and 3 bases from J, with 9 bases in between. Looked up from germline, CDR1 is LGHNA and CDR2 is YSLEER. The CDR3 contains 15 residues. In DNA form, the CDR3 reads TGCGCCAGCAGCCAAGACGGGAGTGACTACAATGAGCAGTTCTTC. It encodes CASSQDGSDYNEQFF.

CDR3 bases: TGTGCCAGCAGTTTGGACATGGGCGTGGAGCTGTTTTTT. Translating it yields CASSLDMGVELFF. The chain is built from TRBV27 and TRBJ2-2, with D maybe TRBD1 (5 bases). CDR1 and CDR2 from the germline V gene are MNHEY and SMNVEV (reference sequence). This CDR3 comprises 13 residues. V was shortened by 3 bases and J by 10 bases, with 12 bases between the two germline ends.

In its sample, this clone was seen a few times. The chain uses TRBV4-3 and TRBJ2-7; possibly TRBD1 for D (5 bases). Trimming took 0 bases from V and 1 from J, leaving 16 bases between them. CDR3 length equals 17 residues. Germline V gives CDR1 LGHNA, CDR2 YSLEER. The CDR3 nucleotides are TGCGCCAGCAGCCAAGAAGGGCTGGGGCAGCCATCCTACGAGCAGTACTTC. Protein sequence: CASSQEGLGQPSYEQYF.

This chain uses TRBV6-1 with TRBJ1-5, with TRBD1 identical over 7 bases. The CDR3 is 15 residues long. Germline assignment: CDR1 MNHNS and CDR2 SASEGT. With V trimmed by 5 bases and J by 7 bases, 11 bases remained unmatched. CDR3 sequence reads: CASSTGTAPGQPQHF. CDR3 sequence (DNA): TGTGCCAGCAGTACCGGGACAGCTCCTGGGCAGCCCCAGCATTTT.

The rearrangement links TRBV6-6 to TRBJ1-2, with TRBD1 matching over 8 bases. The V gene end was trimmed by 0 bases and the J gene end by 8 bases; junction bases not matched to a gene: 5. CDR3 length: 14 residues. CDR1 and CDR2 from the germline V gene are MNHNY and SVGAGI (reference sequence). The CDR3 loop is CASSYSTGVQGYTF. CDR3 nucleotide sequence: TGTGCCAGCAGTTACTCGACAGGGGTTCAAGGCTACACCTTC.

The V call is TRBV7-9, the J call TRBJ2-1; the match to TRBD2 covers 11 bases. With 0 bases clipped from V and 2 bases from J, the junction kept 9 bases outside the gene matches. Germline values: CDR1 SEHNR, CDR2 FQNEAQ (reference sequence). The CDR3 length is 19 residues. CDR3 DNA: TGTGCCAGCAGCTTAGCCATCTCTAGCGGGGGGTTCCCCTACAATGAGCAGTTCTTC. Translating gives CASSLAISSGGFPYNEQFF.

This clone has a handful of counts. The chain recombines TRBV7-9 with TRBJ1-3; D is uncertain. The CDR3 runs to 13 residues. Germline V gene sequence: CDR1 SEHNR, CDR2 FQNEAQ (reference sequence). V was trimmed by 1 base and J by 5 bases, leaving 6 bases between them. CDR3 residues: CASSLESRNTIYF. The DNA for the CDR3 is TGTGCCAGCAGCTTAGAGTCTAGAAACACCATATATTTT.

This clone was counted a few times. The sample has other DNA sequences that encode this CDR3 too. The chain employs TRBV6-1 and TRBJ1-4, with 8 bases that match TRBD1. This CDR3 contains 16 residues. The V segment lost 0 bases and the J segment 7 bases; nucleotides outside the gene matches: 7. Per germline, CDR1 MNHNS and CDR2 SASEGT. CDR3 loop: CASSEASGQGGEKLFF. Here the CDR3 DNA reads TGTGCCAGCAGTGAAGCGAGTGGACAGGGTGGTGAAAAACTGTTTTTT.

V is TRBV28 and J is TRBJ1-1, with 7 bases fitting TRBD1. The junction had 1 base not matched to a gene; V was cut back by 6 bases and J by 6 bases. CDR3 length: 11 amino acids. Germline CDR1 and CDR2: MDHEN and SYDVKM. The CDR3 coding sequence is TGTGCCAGCAGCGGGACAGCTGAAGCTTTCTTT. Translating it yields CASSGTAEAFF.

Written as DNA, the CDR3 is TGCAGCGTCTTGGGACTAGCGGGGAACAATGAGCAGTTCTTC. As protein: CSVLGLAGNNEQFF. This sequence joins TRBV29-1 and TRBJ2-1; 13 nucleotides align to TRBD2. V was pared by 6 bases and J by 5 bases, with 4 bases of the junction left unmatched. The CDR3 runs 14 residues. CDR1 is SQVTM and CDR2 is ANQGSEA in the germline V gene.

V is TRBV2 and J is TRBJ2-3; 7 nucleotides align to TRBD1. CDR1 is SNHLY, CDR2 FYNNEI, per germline. CDR3 size: 16 residues. Trimming took 5 bases from V and 4 from J; bases not matched to a gene: 12. CDR3 protein: CASSQIPGQGADTQYF. The DNA of the CDR3 is TGTGCCAGCAGTCAAATACCGGGTCAGGGGGCAGATACGCAGTATTTT.

This rearrangement joins TRBV11-2 to TRBJ1-4; 10 nucleotides line up with TRBD1. Germline CDR1 and CDR2: SGHAT and FQNNGV. The V segment lost 5 bases and the J segment 8 bases; nucleotides outside the gene matches: 11. The CDR3 loop spans 16 amino acids. This chain's CDR3 is CASSTPGTGAQEKLFF. CDR3 bases: TGTGCCAGCAGCACCCCCGGGACAGGGGCGCAGGAAAAACTGTTTTTT. The whole variable domain, filled in from reference TRBV11-2 and TRBJ1-4, reads EAGVAQSPRYKIIEKRQSVAFWCNPISGHATLYWYQQILGQGPKLLIQFQNNGVVDDSQLPKDRFSAERLKGVDSTLKIQPAKLEDSAVYLCASSTPGTGAQEKLFFGSGTQLSVL.

V gene TRBV19 combines with J gene TRBJ2-1; D is unresolved. CDR3 length equals 14 residues. The germline gives CDR1 LNHDA, CDR2 SQIVND (reference sequence). V was clipped by 3 bases and J by 0 bases, with 6 bases between them. The CDR3 nucleotides read TGTGCCAGTAGTATGGGCAGCTCCTACAATGAGCAGTTCTTC. Its translation is CASSMGSSYNEQFF.

V gene TRBV30 combines with J gene TRBJ1-3; the D is unclear. CDR1 is GTSNPN, CDR2 SVGIG, per germline (reference sequence). V lost 1 base and J 0 bases, leaving 4 bases between the germline ends. The CDR3 contains 13 residues. CDR3 DNA: TGTGCCTGGAGTGCCTACTCTGGAAACACCATATATTTT. Protein sequence: CAWSAYSGNTIYF.

The V gene is TRBV5-6, the J gene TRBJ2-7; the D is unclear. The CDR3 has 14 residues. Per the germline V gene, CDR1 is SGHDT and CDR2 is YYEEEE. V lost 0 bases and J 2 bases, leaving 9 bases between the germline ends. The CDR3 region is CASSLGFRAYEQYF. CDR3 nucleotides: TGTGCCAGCAGCTTGGGATTTCGGGCCTACGAGCAGTACTTC.

The chain uses TRBV4-2 and TRBJ2-1; 7 bases map to TRBD2. Germline lookup yields CDR1 LGHNA and CDR2 YNFKEQ. CDR3 length: 17 amino acids. The V segment lost 1 base and the J segment 3 bases; nucleotides outside the gene matches: 9. CDR3 protein: CASSQVPLADYYNEQFF. The CDR3, as DNA: TGTGCCAGCAGCCAAGTCCCCCTAGCGGATTACTACAATGAGCAGTTCTTC.

CDR3 sequence reads: CASTLGGGRGDTQYF. Written as DNA, the CDR3 is TGTGCCAGCACCCTGGGGGGGGGTCGGGGCGATACGCAGTATTTT. The chain employs TRBV7-6 and TRBJ2-3; 7 positions agree with TRBD2. The CDR3 extends over 15 amino acids. Per the germline V gene, CDR1 is SGHVS and CDR2 is FNYEAQ. Trimming at V came to 7 bases and at J to 6 bases, leaving 13 bases not matched to a gene.

The chain carries TRBV6-6 and TRBJ1-4, with D unresolved. V was pared by 5 bases and J by 13 bases, with 11 bases between. Germline V gene sequence: CDR1 MNHNY, CDR2 SVGAGI (reference sequence). There are 11 residues in the CDR3. The CDR3, as DNA: TGTGCCAGCAGTGCCGGGTACGGACTGTTTTTT. Protein: CASSAGYGLFF.

This chain links TRBV5-4 with TRBJ2-5; 7 nucleotides align to TRBD1. In germline, CDR1 is SGHNT, CDR2 YYREEE (reference sequence). CDR3 length: 13 residues. J was trimmed by 6 bases and V by 4 bases; bases with no gene match: 6. CDR3 sequence (DNA): TGTGCCAGCAGCGTTACGGGACAGAAGACCCAGTACTTC. Translated, it gives CASSVTGQKTQYF. The variable domain in full, completed from reference TRBV5-4 and TRBJ2-5, reads ETGVTQSPTHLIKTRGQQVTLRCSSQSGHNTVSWYQQALGQGPQFIFQYYREEENGRGNFPPRFSGLQFPNYSSELNVNALELDDSALYLCASSVTGQKTQYFGPGTRLLVL.

V usage is TRBV9 and J usage is TRBJ2-3; 7 bases fit TRBD1. The V and J ends lost 3 bases and 1 base, in that order; junction bases with no gene match: 8. This CDR3 has 16 amino acids. The germline CDR1 and CDR2 sequences are SGDLS and YYNGEE. The DNA of the CDR3 is TGTGCCAGCAGCGGGACAGGTTGGGTAGGCACAGATACGCAGTATTTT. It codes for CASSGTGWVGTDTQYF.

The chain recombines TRBV6-4 with TRBJ2-2; 12 nucleotides match TRBD2. The CDR3 contains 15 residues. Trimming removed 7 bases from V and 3 bases from J; junction bases left unmatched: 3. Germline V lookup: CDR1 MRHNA, CDR2 SNTAGT. Written as DNA, the CDR3 is TGTGCCAGCACCAGACTAGCGGGAGACACCGGGGAGCTGTTTTTT. Its protein is CASTRLAGDTGELFF.

The CDR3 loop is CASSQVQFEEQYF. The CDR3 DNA reads TGCGCCAGCAGCCAAGTGCAGTTTGAAGAGCAGTACTTC. This chain connects TRBV4-3 to TRBJ2-7; D gene ambiguous. The CDR3 spans 13 residues. Deletions cut 1 base from V and 7 bases from J, with 11 bases between. Per germline, CDR1 LGHNA and CDR2 YSLEER.

This rearrangement joins TRBV7-6 to TRBJ2-7, with 7 bases that match TRBD2. There are 15 residues in the CDR3. Germline V gene lookup returns CDR1 SGHVS and CDR2 FNYEAQ. V lost 3 bases to trimming and J lost 6 bases; unmatched junction nucleotides: 11. The CDR3 here is CASSFSGGVLGEQYF. The CDR3 DNA is TGTGCCAGCAGCTTCAGTGGGGGGGTCTTAGGCGAGCAGTACTTC.

This clone appeared a few times. The chain couples TRBV7-9 to TRBJ1-2, with TRBD1 matching 8 bases. CDR3 length equals 15 residues. In germline, CDR1 is SEHNR, CDR2 FQNEAQ (reference sequence). V shed 1 base and J 2 bases; nucleotides not matched to a gene: 3. CDR3 nucleotides: TGTGCCAGCAGCTTAGTGGGACAGGAGAACTATGGCTACACCTTC. It encodes CASSLVGQENYGYTF.

The V call is TRBV7-3, the J call TRBJ2-3, with TRBD2 matching 11 bases. J gave up 5 bases and V 1 base, and 5 bases lay outside the gene matches. CDR3 length equals 16 residues. Germline CDR1 and CDR2: SGHTA and FQGTGA. CDR3 residues: CASSLISGGGGDTQYF. For the CDR3, the DNA is TGTGCCAGCAGCTTAATTAGCGGGGGGGGTGGAGATACGCAGTATTTT. Looking up the rest from reference TRBV7-3 and TRBJ2-3 gives the full variable domain: GAGVSQTPSNKVTEKGKYVELRCDPISGHTALYWYRQSLGQGPEFLIYFQGTGAADDSGLPNDRFFAVRPEGSVSTLKIQRTERGDSAVYLCASSLISGGGGDTQYFGPGTRLTVL.